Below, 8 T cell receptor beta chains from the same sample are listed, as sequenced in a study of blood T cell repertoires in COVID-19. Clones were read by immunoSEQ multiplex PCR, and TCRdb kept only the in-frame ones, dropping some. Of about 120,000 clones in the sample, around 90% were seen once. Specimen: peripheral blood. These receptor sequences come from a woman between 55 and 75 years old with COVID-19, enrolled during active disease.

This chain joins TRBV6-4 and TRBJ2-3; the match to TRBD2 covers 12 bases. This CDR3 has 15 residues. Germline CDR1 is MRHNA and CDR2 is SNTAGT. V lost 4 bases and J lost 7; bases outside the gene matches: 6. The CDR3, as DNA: TGTGCCAGCAGTGTTTCTAGCGGGGGGGCCCATACGCAGTATTTT. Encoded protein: CASSVSSGGAHTQYF.

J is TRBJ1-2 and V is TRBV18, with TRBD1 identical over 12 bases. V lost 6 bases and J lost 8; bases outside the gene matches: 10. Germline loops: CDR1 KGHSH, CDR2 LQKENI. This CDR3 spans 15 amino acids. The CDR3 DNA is TGTGCCAGCTCGTGGACGGGACAGGGGGCCCGGGGCTACACCTTC. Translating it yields CASSWTGQGARGYTF.

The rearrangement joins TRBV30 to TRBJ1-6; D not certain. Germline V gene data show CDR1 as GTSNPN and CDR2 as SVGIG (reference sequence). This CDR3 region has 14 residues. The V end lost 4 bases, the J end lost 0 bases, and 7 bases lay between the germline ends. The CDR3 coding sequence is TGTGCCTGGACAGAGGGCTCCTATAATTCACCCCTCCACTTT. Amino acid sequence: CAWTEGSYNSPLHF. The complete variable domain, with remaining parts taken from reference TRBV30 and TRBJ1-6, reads SQTIHQWPATLVQPVGSPLSLECTVEGTSNPNLYWYRQAAGRGLQLLFYSVGIGQISSEVPQNLSASRPQDRQFILSSKKLLLSDSGFYLCAWTEGSYNSPLHFGNGTRLTVT.

The CDR3 spells CASSIKGGQYTEAFF. In DNA form, the CDR3 reads TGTGCCAGTAGTATTAAGGGGGGGCAATACACTGAAGCTTTCTTT. The genes are TRBV19 and TRBJ1-1, with D possibly TRBD1 on 6 matching bases. The CDR3 has 15 amino acids. Trimming stripped 3 bases from V and 3 bases from J, with 14 bases between. Germline CDR1 reads LNHDA; CDR2 reads SQIVND (reference sequence). The whole variable domain, remainder taken from reference TRBV19 and TRBJ1-1, is DGGITQSPKYLFRKEGQNVTLSCEQNLNHDAMYWYRQDPGQGLRLIYYSQIVNDFQKGDIAEGYSVSREKKESFPLTVTSAQKNPTAFYLCASSIKGGQYTEAFFGQGTRLTVV.

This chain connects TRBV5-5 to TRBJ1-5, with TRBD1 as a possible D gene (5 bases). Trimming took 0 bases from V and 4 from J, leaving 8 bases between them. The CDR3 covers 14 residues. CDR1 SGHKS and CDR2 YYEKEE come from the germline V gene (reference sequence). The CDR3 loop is CASSLGTTNQPQHF. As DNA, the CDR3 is TGTGCCAGCAGCTTGGGGACAACTAATCAGCCCCAGCATTTT.

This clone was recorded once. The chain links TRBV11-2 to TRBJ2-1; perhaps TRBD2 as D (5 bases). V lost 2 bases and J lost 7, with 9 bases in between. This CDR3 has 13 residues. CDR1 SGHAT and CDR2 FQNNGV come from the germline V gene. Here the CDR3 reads CASSLFPGNEQFF. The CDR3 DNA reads TGTGCCAGCAGCTTATTCCCGGGGAATGAGCAGTTCTTC. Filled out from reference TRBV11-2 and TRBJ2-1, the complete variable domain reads EAGVAQSPRYKIIEKRQSVAFWCNPISGHATLYWYQQILGQGPKLLIQFQNNGVVDDSQLPKDRFSAERLKGVDSTLKIQPAKLEDSAVYLCASSLFPGNEQFFGPGTRLTVL.

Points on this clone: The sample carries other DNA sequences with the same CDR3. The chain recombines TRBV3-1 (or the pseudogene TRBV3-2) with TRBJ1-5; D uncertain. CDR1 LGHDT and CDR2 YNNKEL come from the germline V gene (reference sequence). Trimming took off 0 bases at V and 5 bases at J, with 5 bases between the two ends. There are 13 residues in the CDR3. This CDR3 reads CASSQDRDQPQHF. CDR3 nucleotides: TGTGCCAGCAGCCAAGATCGGGATCAGCCCCAGCATTTT.

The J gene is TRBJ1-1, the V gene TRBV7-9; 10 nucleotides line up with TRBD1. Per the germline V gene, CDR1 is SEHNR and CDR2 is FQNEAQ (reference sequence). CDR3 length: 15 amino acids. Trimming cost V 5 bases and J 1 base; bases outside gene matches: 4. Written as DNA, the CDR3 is TGTGCCAGCAGCGTGAGGGACAGGGGGAACACTGAAGCTTTCTTT. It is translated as CASSVRDRGNTEAFF. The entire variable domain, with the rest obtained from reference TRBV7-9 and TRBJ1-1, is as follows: DTGVSQNPRHKITKRGQNVTFRCDPISEHNRLYWYRQTLGQGPEFLTYFQNEAQLEKSRLLSDRFSAERPKGSFSTLEIQRTEQGDSAMYLCASSVRDRGNTEAFFGQGTRLTVV.